The next 11 T cell receptor beta chains were all read from a single sample in a study of T-cell memory formation after mild COVID-19. MiXCR, run by TCRdb on the 5' RACE reads, gives a single entry per CDR3 protein. The sample consists of about 270,000 distinct CDR3 sequences, approximately 19% of them appearing once. The specimen sequenced was PBMCs or a T cell subset sorted from them (not recorded which). These receptors were taken from a man younger than 35 who had mild COVID-19 (a few samples of this study predate the infection). Cell type and time point are not known.

In its sample, this clonotype was seen a few times. The V call is TRBV20-1, the J call TRBJ2-1; D gene uncertain. This CDR3 is built from 15 residues. CDR1 is DFQATT, CDR2 SNEGSKA, per germline (reference sequence). V was cut by 5 bases and J by 6 bases, with 20 bases left in between. The CDR3 DNA is TGCAGTGCTCAAAGGGTGGGGATTGCTTTCAATGAGCAGTTCTTC. It codes for CSAQRVGIAFNEQFF.

This chain links TRBV24-1 with TRBJ2-1, with TRBD2 as a possible D gene (6 bases). From germline, CDR1 is KGHDR and CDR2 SFDVKD. The ends were cut back, 2 bases at V and 15 bases at J, with 13 bases in the middle. The CDR3 has 12 amino acids. The CDR3 sequence is CATSDWEDWRFF. The CDR3 DNA is TGTGCCACCAGTGATTGGGAGGATTGGCGGTTCTTC.

The chain joins TRBV2 to TRBJ1-4; TRBD1 is a possible D gene (5 bases). The CDR3 extends over 12 amino acids. The V gene lost 6 bases and the J gene lost 16 bases, with 18 bases spanning the gap. The V gene's germline CDR1 is SNHLY and CDR2 FYNNEI. In DNA form, the CDR3 reads TGTGCCAGCAGGGAAACCGGGACGAGCTGGTTTTTT. The encoded protein is CASRETGTSWFF.

The chain recombines TRBV4-2 with TRBJ1-2; D is unclear. The CDR3 sequence is 15 residues long. Germline values: CDR1 LGHNA, CDR2 YNFKEQ. The V gene lost 4 bases and the J gene lost 0 bases, with 12 bases spanning the gap. The CDR3 spells CASSLSDRANYGYTF. In nucleotides, the CDR3 is TGTGCCAGCAGCCTGAGTGACCGAGCTAACTATGGCTACACCTTC.

The chain recombines TRBV27 with TRBJ2-7; D is undetermined. V lost 6 bases to trimming and J lost 4 bases, with 13 bases between them. This CDR3 spans 13 amino acids. From germline, CDR1 is MNHEY and CDR2 SMNVEV (reference sequence). CDR3 region: CASRRSGQYEQYV. In nucleotides, the CDR3 is TGTGCCAGCAGAAGATCGGGCCAATACGAGCAGTACGTC.

The chain recombines TRBV27 with TRBJ1-5, with 8 bases aligning to TRBD1. The CDR3 runs to 14 residues. V shed 5 bases, J shed 3 bases, and the junction held 3 bases outside the gene matches. The germline CDR1 and CDR2 sequences are MNHEY and SMNVEV (reference sequence). This CDR3 reads CASSPQGANQPQHF. The DNA for the CDR3 is TGTGCCAGCAGTCCCCAGGGGGCCAATCAGCCCCAGCATTTT.

A few counts support this clonotype. The rearrangement links TRBV6-1 to TRBJ1-1; perhaps TRBD1 as D (5 bases). CDR1 is MNHNS, CDR2 SASEGT, per germline. The CDR3 is 14 residues long. Trimming took 1 base from V and 7 from J, leaving 13 bases between them. CDR3 in DNA: TGTGCCAGCAGTGAAGGCTGGGACCGGATTGAAGCTTTCTTT. Translating gives CASSEGWDRIEAFF.

V gene TRBV5-4 combines with J gene TRBJ1-3, with 7 bases lining up with TRBD1. The J segment lost 0 bases and the V segment lost 0 bases, leaving 0 bases of the junction unmatched. Germline values: CDR1 SGHNT, CDR2 YYREEE (reference sequence). This CDR3 contains 15 residues. CDR3 sequence: CASSLAGGSGNTIYF. CDR3 DNA sequence: TGTGCCAGCAGCTTGGCAGGGGGCTCTGGAAACACCATATATTTT.

This clonotype was observed at least ten times. The chain uses TRBV2 and TRBJ2-2; 15 bases line up with TRBD2. This CDR3 is 18 amino acids long. The V gene's germline CDR1 is SNHLY and CDR2 FYNNEI. J lost 4 bases, V lost 3 bases, and 6 bases had no gene match. The CDR3 sequence: CASSDLGLAGGPTGELFF. The CDR3 DNA reads as TGTGCCAGCAGTGACCTCGGACTAGCGGGGGGGCCCACCGGGGAGCTGTTTTTT.

This chain connects TRBV4-1 to TRBJ2-3; unclear D gene. V gave up 0 bases and J gave up 2 bases, with 12 bases separating them. The CDR3 is made up of 16 amino acids. Germline CDR1 is MGHRA and CDR2 is YSYEKL. DNA of the CDR3: TGCGCCAGCAGCCAAGATCACACCATAACCACAGATACGCAGTATTTT. Protein: CASSQDHTITTDTQYF.

The chain is built from TRBV5-1 and TRBJ1-1; no clear D gene. V shed 1 base and J shed 4 bases, with 14 bases lying between them. In germline, CDR1 is SGHRS, CDR2 YFSETQ. This CDR3 has 15 residues. The CDR3 DNA reads as TGCGCCAGCAGCTTGACAAGCGGGGTTCGCACTGAAGCTTTCTTT. This gives the protein CASSLTSGVRTEAFF. Looking up the rest from reference TRBV5-1 and TRBJ1-1 gives the full variable domain: KAGVTQTPRYLIKTRGQQVTLSCSPISGHRSVSWYQQTPGQGLQFLFEYFSETQRNKGNFPGRFSGRQFSNSRSEMNVSTLELGDSALYLCASSLTSGVRTEAFFGQGTRLTVV.